A single sample gave rise to the 22 T cell receptor beta chains below, sequenced in a study of blood T cell repertoires in COVID-19. Only in-frame clones appear in the TCRdb table, and some are missing; sequencing was by immunoSEQ multiplex PCR. The table includes about 230,000 clones, 75% to 90% detected once. The specimen was peripheral blood. These receptor sequences come from a woman in her seventies with active or convalescent COVID-19.

The chain couples TRBV25-1 to TRBJ1-4; D not resolved. Germline CDR1 MGHDK, CDR2 SYGVNS. Between the trimmed V and J ends, which lost 8 bases and 8 bases, there was a span of 15 bases. The CDR3 contains 13 residues. The CDR3 sequence: CASAPRVGEKLFF. CDR3 coding DNA: TGTGCCAGCGCACCTCGGGTTGGGGAAAAACTGTTTTTT.

The chain is built from TRBV21-1 and TRBJ1-5. TRBV21-1 is given as a pseudogene. The CDR3 is 14 residues long. The CDR3 DNA is TGTGCCAGCAGCGAGGGGGCGGGAGGGCAGCCCCAGCATTTT. Translated, it gives CASSEGAGGQPQHF.

This clone was counted once. This chain links TRBV5-6 with TRBJ1-2, with a weak D call TRBD1 (6 bases). This CDR3 region has 14 residues. With 2 bases removed from V and 7 bases from J, the gap between germline ends came to 15 bases. In germline, CDR1 is SGHDT, CDR2 YYEEEE. The CDR3 DNA reads as TGTGCCAGCAGCTTCCCCGGGCAGGGGTTTGGCTACACCTTC. Encoded protein: CASSFPGQGFGYTF.

Many counts were recorded for this clone. The gene calls are TRBV27 and TRBJ2-7, with D maybe TRBD1 (7 bases). The CDR3 length is 15 residues. The V gene lost 0 bases and the J gene lost 2 bases, with 11 bases spanning the gap. Germline CDR1 is MNHEY and CDR2 is SMNVEV (reference sequence). CDR3 protein: CASSLSQGGAYEQYF. The CDR3 nucleotides are TGTGCCAGCAGTTTATCGCAGGGGGGTGCCTACGAGCAGTACTTC.

This chain connects TRBV2 to TRBJ1-1; 7 bases are a match to TRBD1. CDR1 is SNHLY, CDR2 FYNNEI, per germline. V was pared by 1 base and J by 9 bases, with 8 bases of the junction left unmatched. The CDR3 contains 14 residues. CDR3 sequence: CASSEGQGGRKAFF. The CDR3 nucleotides are TGTGCCAGCAGTGAAGGGCAGGGGGGTCGCAAAGCTTTCTTT.

J is TRBJ1-6 and V is TRBV28; D call uncertain. Germline values: CDR1 MDHEN, CDR2 SYDVKM. The CDR3 totals 14 residues. V was trimmed by 6 bases and J by 6 bases, leaving 12 bases between them. Here the CDR3 DNA reads TGTGCCAGCAGGCGGGCGGCTACTAATTCACCCCTCCACTTT. It specifies CASRRAATNSPLHF.

The chain has TRBV3-1 (or the pseudogene TRBV3-2) and TRBJ1-2; a weak D match, TRBD1 (5 bases). V was shortened by 6 bases and J by 5 bases, with 13 bases between the two germline ends. CDR3 length equals 13 residues. Germline-derived CDR1 and CDR2 are LGHDT and YNNKEL (reference sequence). CDR3 in amino acids: CASRTRTGYGYTF. Here the CDR3 DNA reads TGTGCCAGCAGAACCCGAACAGGATATGGCTACACCTTC.

The V gene is TRBV24-1, the J gene TRBJ2-7, with TRBD1 as a possible D gene (5 bases). Germline CDR1 and CDR2: KGHDR and SFDVKD. Trimming left V 4 bases short and J 5 bases short, with 11 bases between. The CDR3 totals 13 residues. CDR3 region: CATSESQENEQYF. The CDR3 DNA follows: TGTGCCACCAGTGAGTCACAGGAAAACGAGCAGTACTTC.

The rearrangement uses TRBV7-9 and TRBJ2-1; 11 bases fit TRBD2. Germline trimming cut 2 bases from V and 4 bases from J; bases unmatched to any gene: 7. In germline, CDR1 is SEHNR, CDR2 FQNEAQ (reference sequence). The CDR3 has 17 amino acids. The CDR3 loop is CASSLQLTSGVYNEQFF. In nucleotides, the CDR3 is TGTGCCAGCAGCTTACAGCTGACTAGCGGGGTATACAATGAGCAGTTCTTC.

The chain is built from TRBV25-1 and TRBJ1-6; TRBD1 matches at 7 bases. Germline-derived CDR1 and CDR2 are MGHDK and SYGVNS. The CDR3 extends over 15 amino acids. The J segment lost 5 bases and the V segment lost 5 bases, leaving 6 bases of the junction unmatched. CDR3 amino acids: CASSPGGPNNSPLHF. CDR3 coding DNA: TGTGCCAGCAGTCCAGGGGGACCGAATAATTCACCCCTCCACTTT.

Comment on this clone: Other DNA sequences in this sample translate to the same CDR3. This chain uses TRBV5-1 with TRBJ2-7; 12 bases line up with TRBD2. Per germline, CDR1 SGHRS and CDR2 YFSETQ. Trimming removed 2 bases from V and 1 base from J; junction bases left unmatched: 1. The CDR3 runs to 15 residues. The CDR3 here is CASSLGLAGSYEQYF. CDR3 DNA sequence: TGCGCCAGCAGCTTAGGACTAGCGGGGTCCTACGAGCAGTACTTC. Full variable domain (missing parts from reference TRBV5-1 and TRBJ2-7): KAGVTQTPRYLIKTRGQQVTLSCSPISGHRSVSWYQQTPGQGLQFLFEYFSETQRNKGNFPGRFSGRQFSNSRSEMNVSTLELGDSALYLCASSLGLAGSYEQYFGPGTRLTVT.

This chain links TRBV5-1 with TRBJ2-5, with TRBD1 matching 7 bases. The V segment lost 6 bases and the J segment 2 bases; nucleotides outside the gene matches: 7. Germline assignment: CDR1 SGHRS and CDR2 YFSETQ. The CDR3 totals 14 residues. The DNA of the CDR3 is TGCGCCAGCATGAGGGGACAGCTTCAAGAGACCCAGTACTTC. It codes for CASMRGQLQETQYF.

The CDR3 protein is CASSQSLLSYEQYF. CDR3 coding DNA: TGTGCCAGCAGCCAGAGCCTCCTCTCCTACGAGCAGTACTTC. This sequence joins TRBV3-1 (or the pseudogene TRBV3-2) and TRBJ2-7, with D unresolved. V was cut by 3 bases and J by 0 bases, with 9 bases left in between. The CDR3 consists of 14 residues. The V gene's germline CDR1 is LGHDT and CDR2 YNNKEL (reference sequence).

Only a few counts were recorded for this clone. This rearrangement joins TRBV28 to TRBJ1-2, with D hard to call. CDR1 and CDR2 (germline): MDHEN, SYDVKM. V was shortened by 2 bases and J by 2 bases, with 9 bases between the two germline ends. CDR3 length: 14 amino acids. The CDR3 reads CASSLVYSNYGYTF. DNA for the CDR3: TGTGCCAGCAGTTTAGTCTATTCCAACTATGGCTACACCTTC.

The chain joins TRBV5-1 to TRBJ1-2, with 9 positions matching TRBD1. The CDR3 is 17 amino acids. Germline CDR1 SGHRS, CDR2 YFSETQ. Unmatched junction bases numbered 16, after V lost 3 bases and J lost 7 bases. CDR3 loop: CASSSLRPPQGAGGYTF. The CDR3, as DNA: TGCGCCAGCAGCTCCCTAAGGCCTCCACAGGGGGCGGGTGGCTACACCTTC.

The chain recombines TRBV12-2 with TRBJ1-4; the table's D call of TRBD1 was not tested on the DNA. TRBV12-2 is given as a pseudogene. This CDR3 spans 15 amino acids. CDR3 sequence (DNA): TGTGCAAGTCGCTTAGCCTCGACAGGCCCGGGAAAACTGTTTTTT. This sequence encodes CASRLASTGPGKLFF.

The chain joins TRBV6-2 or TRBV6-3 to TRBJ1-2; 7 bases align to TRBD1. This CDR3 is built from 12 residues. V lost 4 bases, J lost 8 bases, and 4 bases stayed unmatched. From germline, CDR1 is MNHEY and CDR2 SVGEGT. The CDR3 sequence is CASSSRQGGYTF. CDR3 coding DNA: TGTGCCAGCAGTTCCCGACAGGGCGGCTACACCTTC.

J is TRBJ1-1 and V is TRBV18, with no clear D. The germline V gene has CDR1 KGHSH and CDR2 LQKENI. V was cut by 0 bases and J by 5 bases, with 13 bases left in between. The CDR3 is made up of 15 amino acids. In nucleotides, the CDR3 is TGTGCCAGCTCACCACCGAACAACGCGGAGACTGAAGCTTTCTTT. Its translation is CASSPPNNAETEAFF.

There are a few counts of this clone. The rearrangement joins TRBV2 to TRBJ2-3; TRBD2 agrees at 16 bases. The V gene's germline CDR1 is SNHLY and CDR2 FYNNEI. With V trimmed by 6 bases and J by 4 bases, 10 bases remained unmatched. The CDR3 is 18 residues long. The DNA of the CDR3 is TGTGCCAGCAGCGCCGGGACTAGCGGGGGGGCCGGCTCAGATACGCAGTATTTT. It translates to CASSAGTSGGAGSDTQYF.

The J gene is TRBJ1-1, the V gene TRBV5-1, with 10 bases identical to TRBD1. Germline trimming cut 5 bases from V and 5 bases from J; bases unmatched to any gene: 9. The CDR3 consists of 15 residues. Looked up from germline, CDR1 is SGHRS and CDR2 is YFSETQ. The chain's CDR3 is CASRSGQGEGTEAFF. In DNA form, the CDR3 reads TGCGCCAGCAGGAGTGGACAGGGGGAGGGTACTGAAGCTTTCTTT.

The V call is TRBV2, the J call TRBJ2-3, with D tentatively TRBD1 (6 bases). Trimming took 6 bases from V and 0 from J, leaving 10 bases between them. This CDR3 is 14 amino acids long. Germline assignment: CDR1 SNHLY and CDR2 FYNNEI. The DNA for the CDR3 is TGTGCCAGCAGGTCAGGGGTTAGCACAGATACGCAGTATTTT. It specifies CASRSGVSTDTQYF. Looking up the rest from reference TRBV2 and TRBJ2-3 gives the full variable domain: EPEVTQTPSHQVTQMGQEVILRCVPISNHLYFYWYRQILGQKVEFLVSFYNNEISEKSEIFDDQFSVERPDGSNFTLKIRSTKLEDSAMYFCASRSGVSTDTQYFGPGTRLTVL.

The chain joins TRBV7-2 to TRBJ2-7; 10 nucleotides align to TRBD1. Trimming removed 8 bases from V and 5 bases from J; junction bases left unmatched: 9. CDR3 length: 14 residues. Germline assignment: CDR1 SGHTA and CDR2 FQGNSA. CDR3 DNA sequence: TGTGCCAGCTCCCGGGACAGGGGTGGCCACGAGCAGTACTTC. Protein product: CASSRDRGGHEQYF.